The T cell receptor (beta chain) under discussion was sequenced for a study of cytomegalovirus exposure and HLA in healthy donors. Clones were read by immunoSEQ multiplex PCR, and TCRdb kept only the in-frame ones, dropping some. The data hold some 80,000 clones, with 95% observed a single time. Study-level points and caveats: The authors enumerated some 160 TCR beta chains as linked to cytomegalovirus.

Germline values: CDR1 SGHRS, CDR2 YFSETQ. The CDR3 covers 16 residues. The V gene end was trimmed by 4 bases and the J gene end by 3 bases; junction bases not matched to a gene: 12. As concerns this clone: Its matching antigen is unknown.

V gene TRBV5-1 combines with J gene TRBJ1-2; 7 nucleotides agree with TRBD1. This TCR derives from a woman younger than 35 in good health and CMV-seronegative. Sequenced: PBMCs. Here the CDR3 DNA reads TGCGCCAGCAGCCCCCGCGAGAGGGGGCGATACTATGGCTACACCTTC. Translated: CASSPRERGRYYGYTF.